This T cell receptor (beta chain) was recovered during a study of blood T cell repertoires in COVID-19. At the level of the study: Sites in the United States, Italy and Spain provided acute and convalescent COVID-19 samples. Sources were T cells, B-cell-depleted T cells, or PBMCs; the material itself was cDNA or gDNA.

CDR1 and CDR2 (germline): SSHAT, FNYEAQ (reference sequence). V shed 2 bases and J shed 5 bases, with 7 bases lying between them. This CDR3 region has 13 residues. Per the study methods: Nucleated cell counts were estimated from reference gene primer amplification. The repertoire was sequenced with immunoSEQ multiplex PCR; TCRdb's copy has only in-frame clones and lacks some. That table gives V, J and clone size, and the DNA gave D and trimming. Of 300,000 to 450,000 clones in the sample, over 75% were seen once. Patients at the Seattle site were enrolled during active infection and followed longitudinally.

The TCR comes from a woman aged 55-69 years with COVID-19, enrolled during active disease. The gene calls are TRBV7-7 and TRBJ1-5; D not resolved. The sequenced material came from peripheral blood. The CDR3 protein is CASSLREDQPQHF. In DNA, the CDR3 is TGTGCCAGCAGCTTAAGGGAGGATCAGCCCCAGCATTTT.